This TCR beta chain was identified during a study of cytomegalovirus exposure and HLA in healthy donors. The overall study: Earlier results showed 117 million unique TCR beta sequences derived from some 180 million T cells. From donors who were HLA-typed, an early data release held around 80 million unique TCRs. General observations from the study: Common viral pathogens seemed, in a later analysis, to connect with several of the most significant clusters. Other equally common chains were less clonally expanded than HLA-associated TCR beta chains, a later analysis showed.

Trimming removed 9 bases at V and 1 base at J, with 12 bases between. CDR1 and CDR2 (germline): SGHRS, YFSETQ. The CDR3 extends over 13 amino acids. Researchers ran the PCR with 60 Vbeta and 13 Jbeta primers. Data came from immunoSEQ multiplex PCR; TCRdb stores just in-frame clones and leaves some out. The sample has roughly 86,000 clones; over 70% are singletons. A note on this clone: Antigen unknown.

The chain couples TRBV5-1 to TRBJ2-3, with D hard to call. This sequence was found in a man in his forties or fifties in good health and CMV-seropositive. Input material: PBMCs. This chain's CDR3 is CATRREGTDTQYF. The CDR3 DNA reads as TGCGCCACCCGTAGAGAGGGCACAGATACGCAGTATTTT.